The present T cell receptor beta chain was sequenced within a study of cytomegalovirus exposure and HLA in healthy donors. Background on the study: HLA-typed donors contributed some 85 million unique TCRs, which were held in an early data release. Study-wide points: Researchers left out some V segments, among them TRBV6-2 and TRBV6-3, as indistinguishable.

Use of 60 Vbeta and 13 Jbeta primers characterized the PCR. Repertoires were generated with immunoSEQ multiplex PCR, while TCRdb's copy carries only in-frame clones and drops some. The sample has some 150,000 clones, 77% seen once. With 4 bases clipped from V and 3 bases from J, the junction kept 14 bases outside the gene matches. Germline CDR1 reads SGHRS; CDR2 reads YFSETQ. CDR3 length: 18 amino acids. As regards this clone: Its specificity is not known.

The sequence was collected from a man younger than 40 in good health and CMV-seropositive. The chain recombines TRBV5-1 with TRBJ2-7; 12 nucleotides line up with TRBD2. The sequencing input was PBMCs. The CDR3 DNA reads TGCGCCAGCAGCCTCACTTCTAGCGGGGGGGCGTATGGCTACGAGCAGTACTTC. Protein: CASSLTSSGGAYGYEQYF.